This T cell receptor (beta chain) was profiled in a study of control samples from healthy donors and cancer patients. The CDR3 extends over 14 amino acids. V was pared by 4 bases and J by 6 bases, with 14 bases between. Germline values: CDR1 SGHRS, CDR2 YFSETQ. Sequenced by immunoSEQ multiplex PCR; TCRdb stores in-frame clones only, minus some. Counted here are approximately 93,000 clones, 85% to 90% occurring once; the ten biggest clones make up roughly a tenth. The TCR was taken from a woman in her forties or fifties with colorectal cancer. The sequencing sample was made of PBMCs. This sequence joins TRBV5-1 and TRBJ1-5; D remains ambiguous. CDR3 nucleotides: TGCGCCAGCAGCCCGAGCGGTGAGCGTCAGCCCCAGCATTTT. Translated: CASSPSGERQPQHF.